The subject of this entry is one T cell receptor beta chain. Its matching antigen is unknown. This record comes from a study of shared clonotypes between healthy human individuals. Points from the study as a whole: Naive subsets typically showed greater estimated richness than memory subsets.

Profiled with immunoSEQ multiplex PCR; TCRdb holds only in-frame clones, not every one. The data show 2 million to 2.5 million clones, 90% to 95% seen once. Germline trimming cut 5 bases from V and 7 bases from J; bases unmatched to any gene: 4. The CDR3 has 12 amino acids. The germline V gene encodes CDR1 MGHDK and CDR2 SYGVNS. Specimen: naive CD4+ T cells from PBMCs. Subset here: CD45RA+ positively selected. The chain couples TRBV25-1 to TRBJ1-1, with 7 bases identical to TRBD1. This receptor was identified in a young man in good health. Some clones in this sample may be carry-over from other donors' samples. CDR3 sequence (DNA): TGTGCCAGCAGTACGCGACAGGGTGAAGCTTTCTTT. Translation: CASSTRQGEAFF.